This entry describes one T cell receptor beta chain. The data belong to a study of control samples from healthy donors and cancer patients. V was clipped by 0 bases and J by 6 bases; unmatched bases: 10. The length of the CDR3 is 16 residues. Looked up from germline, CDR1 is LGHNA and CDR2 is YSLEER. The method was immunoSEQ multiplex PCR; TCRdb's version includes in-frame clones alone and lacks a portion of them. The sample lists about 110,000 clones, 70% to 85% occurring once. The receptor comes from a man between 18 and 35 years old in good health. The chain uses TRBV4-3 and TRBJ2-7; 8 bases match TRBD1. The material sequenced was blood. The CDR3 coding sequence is TGCGCCAGCAGCCAAGATCGGAGGACAGGGATGGCCGAGCAGTACTTC. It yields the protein CASSQDRRTGMAEQYF.